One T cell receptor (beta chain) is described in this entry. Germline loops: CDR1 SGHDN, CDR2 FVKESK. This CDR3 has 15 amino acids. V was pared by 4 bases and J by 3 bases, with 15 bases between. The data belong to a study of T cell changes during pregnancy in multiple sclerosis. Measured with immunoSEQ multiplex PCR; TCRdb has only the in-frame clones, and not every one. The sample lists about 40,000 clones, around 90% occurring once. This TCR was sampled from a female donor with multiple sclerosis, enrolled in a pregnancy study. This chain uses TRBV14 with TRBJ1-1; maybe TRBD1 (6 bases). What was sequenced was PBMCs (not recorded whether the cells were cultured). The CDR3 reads CASSRETGSYTEAFF. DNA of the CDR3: TGTGCCAGCAGCCGAGAGACAGGTAGTTACACTGAAGCTTTCTTT.